One and the same sample provided the 21 T cell receptor beta chains below, sequenced in a study of blood T cell repertoires in COVID-19. Data came from immunoSEQ multiplex PCR; TCRdb stores just in-frame clones and leaves some out. Counted here are about 26,000 clones, approximately 66% occurring once; the ten biggest clones make up 6% to 9.5%. The specimen sequenced was peripheral blood. These TCRs come from a man aged 60 to 75 with active or convalescent COVID-19.

On this clone: The same CDR3 can be traced to other DNA sequences in this sample. The rearrangement uses TRBV6-6 and TRBJ2-7; D is undetermined. V was shortened by 0 bases and J by 4 bases, with 10 bases between the two germline ends. From germline, CDR1 is MNHNY and CDR2 SVGAGI (reference sequence). CDR3 length: 14 amino acids. The chain's CDR3 is CASSYSAGFYEQYF. In DNA form, the CDR3 reads TGTGCCAGCAGTTACTCCGCAGGCTTTTACGAGCAGTACTTC.

This clone was counted once. The V gene is TRBV10-1, the J gene TRBJ2-7; 8 nucleotides match TRBD2. The ends lost 5 bases at V and 4 bases at J; junction bases unmatched: 7. The germline gives CDR1 WNHNN, CDR2 SYGVQD (reference sequence). CDR3 length equals 14 residues. CDR3 amino acids: CASSRSGGQYEQYF. The CDR3 DNA reads as TGCGCCAGCAGTAGAAGCGGGGGCCAATACGAGCAGTACTTC.

The chain's CDR3 is CASRMGANTEAFF. DNA for the CDR3: TGTGCCAGCAGAATGGGAGCGAACACTGAAGCTTTCTTT. V and J are TRBV6-4 and TRBJ1-1; no definite D call. The CDR3 spans 13 residues. V was pared by 6 bases and J by 1 base, with 9 bases between. CDR1 and CDR2 from the germline V gene are MRHNA and SNTAGT.

V usage is TRBV27 and J usage is TRBJ1-2; 12 positions match TRBD1. Germline V gene sequence: CDR1 MNHEY, CDR2 SMNVEV (reference sequence). This CDR3 is built from 16 residues. Trimming cost V 5 bases and J 6 bases; bases outside gene matches: 10. This CDR3 is CASSQGQGASWDGYTF. CDR3 in DNA: TGTGCCAGCAGTCAGGGACAGGGGGCGTCGTGGGATGGCTACACCTTC.

The rearrangement links TRBV19 to TRBJ1-1; D call uncertain. The CDR3 runs to 12 residues. Between the trimmed V and J ends, which lost 8 bases and 3 bases, there was a span of 10 bases. Germline CDR1 is LNHDA and CDR2 is SQIVND (reference sequence). The CDR3 sequence: CASGWADTEAFF. The DNA of the CDR3 is TGTGCCAGTGGGTGGGCAGACACTGAAGCTTTCTTT.

The rearrangement joins TRBV19 to TRBJ2-2; 14 bases line up with TRBD2. The CDR3 consists of 19 residues. Germline V lookup: CDR1 LNHDA, CDR2 SQIVND (reference sequence). The V segment lost 3 bases and the J segment 0 bases; nucleotides outside the gene matches: 6. CDR3: CASSIRTSGRFPNTGELFF. In DNA form, the CDR3 reads TGTGCCAGTAGTATTCGGACTAGCGGGAGGTTCCCGAACACCGGGGAGCTGTTTTTT.

There are a few counts of this clone. The chain carries TRBV2 and TRBJ2-7; tentative D call: TRBD1 (6 bases). Trimming left V 6 bases short and J 0 bases short, with 12 bases between. The CDR3 is made up of 14 amino acids. From germline, CDR1 is SNHLY and CDR2 FYNNEI. CDR3 residues: CASRAGTFSYEQYF. The CDR3 DNA reads as TGTGCCAGCAGGGCCGGGACATTCTCCTACGAGCAGTACTTC.

The chain combines TRBV9 with TRBJ2-1; 9 bases fit TRBD2. The germline CDR1 and CDR2 sequences are SGDLS and YYNGEE. The CDR3 length is 16 residues. The V and J ends lost 5 bases and 3 bases, in that order; junction bases with no gene match: 9. CDR3 in amino acids: CASSGTVAGVYNEQFF. DNA for the CDR3: TGTGCCAGCAGTGGCACTGTAGCGGGGGTCTACAATGAGCAGTTCTTC.

V is TRBV6-5 and J is TRBJ1-2, with a tentative D call TRBD1 (5 bases). Looked up from germline, CDR1 is MNHEY and CDR2 is SVGAGI. Trimming removed 0 bases at V and 2 bases at J, with 13 bases between. There are 16 residues in the CDR3. The CDR3 sequence: CASSYSISRGNYGYTF. The CDR3 DNA sequence: TGTGCCAGCAGTTACTCCATCTCAAGGGGCAACTATGGCTACACCTTC.

This clone showed up just a few times. The CDR3 nucleotides are TGTGCCAGTAGATACCCTCTGGCCATTCAGTACTTC. Its protein is CASRYPLAIQYF. The chain joins TRBV19 to TRBJ2-4; no firm D call. V lost 6 bases and J lost 9, with 12 bases in between. This CDR3 has 12 residues. Germline V gives CDR1 LNHDA, CDR2 SQIVND (reference sequence). Filled out from reference TRBV19 and TRBJ2-4, the complete variable domain reads DGGITQSPKYLFRKEGQNVTLSCEQNLNHDAMYWYRQDPGQGLRLIYYSQIVNDFQKGDIAEGYSVSREKKESFPLTVTSAQKNPTAFYLCASRYPLAIQYFGAGTRLSVL.

The J gene is TRBJ2-1, the V gene TRBV25-1, with TRBD2 identical over 7 bases. J gave up 5 bases and V 6 bases, and 7 bases lay outside the gene matches. The CDR3 spans 14 residues. Germline CDR1 is MGHDK and CDR2 is SYGVNS. The CDR3 DNA reads TGTGCCAGCAGGATTAGCGGGCGCAACAATGAGCAGTTCTTC. Its translation: CASRISGRNNEQFF.

The rearrangement uses TRBV14 and TRBJ1-1; TRBD1 might be the D (6 bases). The ends were cut back, 3 bases at V and 5 bases at J, with 19 bases in the middle. Germline values: CDR1 SGHDN, CDR2 FVKESK. The CDR3 is 16 amino acids. CDR3 region: CASSQRRGNLYTEAFF. The DNA of the CDR3 is TGTGCCAGCAGCCAGAGAAGGGGGAATTTATATACTGAAGCTTTCTTT.

This clone was picked up a small number of times. The rearrangement joins TRBV19 to TRBJ1-6, with 7 bases lining up with TRBD1. CDR3 length equals 14 residues. Germline lookup yields CDR1 LNHDA and CDR2 SQIVND (reference sequence). Trimming took 6 bases from V and 10 from J; bases not matched to a gene: 9. The CDR3 protein is CASSHRGSESPLHF. Here the CDR3 DNA reads TGTGCCAGTAGCCACAGGGGCTCAGAGTCACCCCTCCACTTT.

V gene TRBV6-5 combines with J gene TRBJ1-2; TRBD1 matches at 8 bases. CDR1 and CDR2 (germline): MNHEY, SVGAGI. The CDR3 length is 15 residues. Trimming removed 6 bases from V and 2 bases from J; junction bases left unmatched: 8. Written as DNA, the CDR3 is TGTGCCAGCAGGAAACCGACAGGGGTGAACTATGGCTACACCTTC. It translates to CASRKPTGVNYGYTF.

The chain recombines TRBV27 with TRBJ1-3; TRBD1 agrees at 8 bases. Germline V gene sequence: CDR1 MNHEY, CDR2 SMNVEV (reference sequence). This CDR3 is 15 amino acids long. V was pared by 5 bases and J by 0 bases, with 3 bases of the junction left unmatched. This CDR3 is CASSPGGLSGNTIYF. CDR3 DNA sequence: TGTGCCAGCAGTCCAGGGGGCCTCTCTGGAAACACCATATATTTT.

This chain joins TRBV6-1 and TRBJ2-6; possibly TRBD2 for D (5 bases). V lost 3 bases to trimming and J lost 6 bases, with 9 bases between them. Looked up from germline, CDR1 is MNHNS and CDR2 is SASEGT. The CDR3 extends over 14 amino acids. The CDR3, as DNA: TGTGCCAGCAGTGAGGGCGGGTTGGCCAACGTCCTGACTTTC. Its protein product is CASSEGGLANVLTF.

This chain links TRBV12-3 or TRBV12-4 with TRBJ1-5; D might be TRBD1 (5 bases). V was pared by 3 bases and J by 4 bases, with 7 bases between. The CDR3 runs to 13 residues. CDR3 sequence: CASSFNRNQPQHF. The CDR3 DNA follows: TGTGCCAGCAGTTTCAACAGGAATCAGCCCCAGCATTTT.

The V gene is TRBV18, the J gene TRBJ2-3; no clear D. The CDR3 is 13 amino acids. Germline CDR1 KGHSH, CDR2 LQKENI. V was clipped by 3 bases and J by 1 base, with 5 bases between them. CDR3 sequence reads: CASSPIGTDTQYF. In DNA, the CDR3 is TGTGCCAGCTCACCTATCGGCACAGATACGCAGTATTTT.

The chain joins TRBV30 to TRBJ2-1; 7 bases are a match to TRBD1. CDR1 is GTSNPN and CDR2 is SVGIG in the germline V gene (reference sequence). The V gene end was trimmed by 2 bases and the J gene end by 5 bases; junction bases not matched to a gene: 9. This CDR3 spans 15 amino acids. As DNA, the CDR3 is TGTGCCTGGAGTATTGGCAGGGGGAGTGACAATGAGCAGTTCTTC. Its translation: CAWSIGRGSDNEQFF.

This clone was seen a single time. The chain combines TRBV30 with TRBJ1-6; D uncertain. Per germline, CDR1 GTSNPN and CDR2 SVGIG (reference sequence). The CDR3 sequence is 15 residues long. The V end was cut by 3 bases, the J end by 0 bases, with 9 bases between. The CDR3 DNA sequence: TGTGCCTGGAGGCCACCTAGCTCCTATAATTCACCCCTCCACTTT. It encodes CAWRPPSSYNSPLHF.

This chain connects TRBV30 to TRBJ2-4; TRBD1 might be the D (6 bases). This CDR3 contains 16 residues. Trimming took off 5 bases at V and 0 bases at J, with 17 bases between the two ends. Germline CDR1 is GTSNPN and CDR2 is SVGIG (reference sequence). CDR3 in DNA: TGTGCCTGGGGGTCCGGACAGCCTCTAGCCAAAAACATTCAGTACTTC. Its translation: CAWGSGQPLAKNIQYF.